What follows is one T cell receptor (beta chain) and its context. The data are from a study of T cell responses to AZD1222 COVID-19 vaccine. Between the trimmed V and J ends, which lost 11 bases and 4 bases, there was a span of 17 bases. Germline V gene lookup returns CDR1 MNHEY and CDR2 SVGAGI. The CDR3 is 13 residues long. Generated by immunoSEQ multiplex PCR, the TCRdb table keeps only in-frame clones and is missing some. The sample contains about 130,000 clones, around 94% of which appear only once. Sequenced material: peripheral blood, taken on day 0 of AZD1222 vaccination. The chain uses TRBV6-5 and TRBJ1-1; D is possibly TRBD1 (6 bases). This clonotype was obtained from an adult in good health. The CDR3 loop is CAVSWGQRTEAFF. The DNA of the CDR3 is TGTGCCGTTTCCTGGGGGCAGCGCACTGAAGCTTTCTTT.